The TCR beta chain under discussion was sequenced for a study of response to subunit inactivated influenza vaccine. TCRdb reanalysed the RT-PCR reads using MiXCR and keeps one entry per CDR3 protein. The table lists around 480,000 distinct CDR3 sequences, approximately 17% of them singletons. Here the sequenced sample was CD4+ T cells sorted from PBMCs, taken roughly 24 months after vaccination. The clonotype originates from a man in his fifties or sixties who received an inactivated influenza vaccine.

CDR3 protein: CASSYVGGGTGELFF. CDR3 DNA sequence: TGTGCCAGCAGTTACGTGGGAGGGGGGACCGGGGAGCTGTTTTTT. The V gene is TRBV6-5, the J gene TRBJ2-2; maybe TRBD2 (7 bases). This CDR3 is built from 15 residues. V dropped 2 bases and J dropped 5 bases, with 12 bases sitting between them. The germline V gene has CDR1 MNHEY and CDR2 SVGAGI.